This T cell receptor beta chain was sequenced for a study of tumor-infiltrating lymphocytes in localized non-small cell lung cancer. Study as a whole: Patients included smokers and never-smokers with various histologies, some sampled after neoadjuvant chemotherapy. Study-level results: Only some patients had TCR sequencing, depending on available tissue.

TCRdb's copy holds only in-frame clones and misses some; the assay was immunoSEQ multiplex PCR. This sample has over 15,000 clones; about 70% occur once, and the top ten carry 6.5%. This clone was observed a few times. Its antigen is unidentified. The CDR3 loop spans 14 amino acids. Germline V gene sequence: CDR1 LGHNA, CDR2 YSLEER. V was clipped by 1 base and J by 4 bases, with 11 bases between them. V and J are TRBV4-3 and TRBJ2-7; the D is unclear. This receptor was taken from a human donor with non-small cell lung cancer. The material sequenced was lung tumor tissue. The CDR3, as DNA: TGCGCCAGCAGCCAAGGTGAAACCGGGTACGAGCAGTACTTC. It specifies CASSQGETGYEQYF.